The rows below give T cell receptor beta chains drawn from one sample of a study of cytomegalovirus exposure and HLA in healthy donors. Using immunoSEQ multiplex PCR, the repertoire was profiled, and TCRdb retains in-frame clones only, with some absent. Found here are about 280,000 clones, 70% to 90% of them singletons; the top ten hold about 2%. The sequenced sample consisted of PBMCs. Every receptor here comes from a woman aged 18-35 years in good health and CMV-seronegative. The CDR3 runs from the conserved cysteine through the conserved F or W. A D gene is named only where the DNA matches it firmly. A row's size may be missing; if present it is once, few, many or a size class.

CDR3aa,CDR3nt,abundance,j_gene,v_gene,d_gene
CASSPAGYTEAFF,TGCGCCAGCAGCCCAGCGGGATACACTGAAGCTTTCTTT,-,TRBJ1-1,TRBV4-1,-
CASSFSGGTEAFF,TGCGCCAGCAGCTTTTCCGGAGGCACTGAAGCTTTCTTT,-,TRBJ1-1,TRBV5-1,-
CAISDPTKEGTYGYTF,TGTGCCATCAGTGACCCTACAAAGGAGGGTACGTATGGCTACACCTTC,-,TRBJ1-2,TRBV10-3,-
CASSLTGYNEQFF,TGTGCCAGCTCACTTACAGGGTACAATGAGCAGTTCTTC,-,TRBJ2-1,TRBV18,-
CASSLKGQSYGYTF,TGCGCCAGCAGCTTGAAGGGACAGTCCTATGGCTACACCTTC,-,TRBJ1-2,TRBV5-1,TRBD1
CASSQGKDRMENEQFF,TGTGCCAGCAGCCAGGGAAAGGACAGAATGGAGAATGAGCAGTTCTTC,-,TRBJ2-1,TRBV6-6,-
CASSSRVNEQFF,TGTGCCAGCAGCTCCCGGGTGAATGAGCAGTTCTTC,-,TRBJ2-1,TRBV7-2,-
CASSFTGAVTNEKLFF,TGTGCCAGCAGCTTTACAGGGGCGGTGACTAATGAAAAACTGTTTTTT,few,TRBJ1-4,TRBV5-6,TRBD1
CASSLEGGNTEAFF,TGTGCCAGCAGCTTAGAGGGGGGAAACACTGAAGCTTTCTTT,-,TRBJ1-1,TRBV11-3,-
CASSLGRGAEKLFF,TGTGCCAGCAGCTTGGGCAGGGGGGCCGAAAAACTGTTTTTT,-,TRBJ1-4,TRBV5-6,TRBD1
CASSFNRDRDNYGYTF,TGTGCCAGCAGCTTCAATAGGGACAGAGATAACTATGGCTACACCTTC,-,TRBJ1-2,TRBV7-2,TRBD1
CASSAEVAGFDNEQFF,TGCGCCAGCAGCGCGGAGGTAGCGGGGTTTGACAATGAGCAGTTCTTC,-,TRBJ2-1,TRBV5-1,TRBD2
CASSIVPGERVGYTF,TGTGCCAGTAGTATAGTTCCAGGGGAAAGGGTTGGCTACACCTTC,once,TRBJ1-2,TRBV19,-
CASSGTIDHPQGDYGYTF,TGTGCCAGCAGCGGAACGATAGACCATCCACAGGGTGACTATGGCTACACCTTC,-,TRBJ1-2,TRBV5-4,-
CASSPWTATYSGNTIYF,TGTGCCAGCAGCCCCTGGACAGCCACTTACTCTGGAAACACCATATATTTT,-,TRBJ1-3,TRBV5-6,-
CASSPRIRGGRKPQETQYF,TGTGCCAGCTCACCCAGAATTAGGGGGGGGAGAAAGCCTCAAGAGACCCAGTACTTC,-,TRBJ2-5,TRBV18,-
CASSFDSHSNQPQHF,TGTGCCAGCAGTTTCGACAGTCATAGCAATCAGCCCCAGCATTTT,-,TRBJ1-5,TRBV27,-
CASSPRDTQGGYTF,TGCGCCAGCAGCCCCCGGGACACCCAGGGTGGCTACACCTTC,-,TRBJ1-2,TRBV4-1,-
CVSSAGLAGVNTGELFF,TGTGTCAGCAGCGCGGGACTAGCGGGGGTAAACACCGGGGAGCTGTTTTTT,-,TRBJ2-2,TRBV7-2,TRBD2
CASSRGQGDTEAFF,TGTGCCAGCAGCAGGGGACAGGGGGACACTGAAGCTTTCTTT,-,TRBJ1-1,TRBV5-4,TRBD1
CASSRLQGVDNQPQHF,TGCGCCAGCAGCCGCCTACAGGGGGTTGACAATCAGCCCCAGCATTTT,-,TRBJ1-5,TRBV4-1,TRBD1
CASSIRGGDEQFF,TGTGCCAGTAGTATAAGGGGGGGCGATGAGCAGTTCTTC,-,TRBJ2-1,TRBV19,-
CASSRTGANGELFF,TGTGCCAGCAGCCGGACAGGGGCAAACGGGGAGCTGTTTTTT,-,TRBJ2-2,TRBV6-1,TRBD1
CASKGSGTGGGQPQHF,TGTGCCAGCAAGGGATCCGGGACAGGGGGGGGTCAGCCCCAGCATTTT,-,TRBJ1-5,TRBV21-1,-
CASSYGDTQYF,TGTGCCAGCAGCTACGGAGATACGCAGTATTTT,-,TRBJ2-3,TRBV5-8,-
CASSGRQGAGELFF,TGTGCCAGCAGTGGCCGACAGGGGGCCGGGGAGCTGTTTTTT,few,TRBJ2-2,TRBV6-5,TRBD1
CASSFKQLLYGYTF,TGTGCCAGCAGCTTCAAACAGCTCCTCTATGGCTACACCTTC,-,TRBJ1-2,TRBV7-9,-
CASGRGGEQFF,TGTGCTAGTGGGCGAGGGGGTGAGCAGTTCTTC,-,TRBJ2-1,TRBV12-5,-
CAIREGGGPANEQFF,TGTGCCATCAGGGAGGGGGGCGGGCCCGCGAATGAGCAGTTCTTC,-,TRBJ2-1,TRBV10-3,-
CASSEGHWGQPQHF,TGTGCCAGCAGTGAGGGACACTGGGGGCAGCCCCAGCATTTT,-,TRBJ1-5,TRBV6-1,-
CASSHPPDRASFGTDTQYF,TGCGCCAGCAGCCACCCTCCGGACAGGGCCTCATTCGGCACAGATACGCAGTATTTT,-,TRBJ2-3,TRBV4-1,TRBD1
CASSSGLAGWTGELFF,TGCGCCAGCAGCTCAGGACTAGCGGGCTGGACCGGGGAGCTGTTTTTT,once,TRBJ2-2,TRBV5-1,TRBD2
CASSELGTGGAYEQYF,TGTGCCAGCAGTGAACTGGGGACAGGGGGAGCGTACGAGCAGTACTTC,-,TRBJ2-7,TRBV6-1,TRBD1
CASSQDSHSSSYEQYF,TGCGCCAGCAGCCAAGATTCTCACAGCAGCTCCTACGAGCAGTACTTC,-,TRBJ2-7,TRBV4-1,-
CASSIDTGASNQPQHF,TGTGCCAGTAGTATAGATACAGGGGCAAGCAATCAGCCCCAGCATTTT,-,TRBJ1-5,TRBV19,TRBD1
CASSLSGQGSYEQYF,TGTGCCAGCAGTTTATCGGGACAGGGATCCTACGAGCAGTACTTC,-,TRBJ2-7,TRBV28,TRBD1
CANWVQDSTNYSYTF,TGTGCCAACTGGGTCCAGGACAGCACTAACTATAGCTACACCTTC,-,TRBJ1-2,TRBV9,-
CASSWGQGTGELFF,TGCGCCAGCAGCTGGGGACAGGGGACCGGGGAGCTGTTTTTT,-,TRBJ2-2,TRBV5-1,TRBD1
CASSLEPGQYYGYTF,TGTGCCAGCAGCTTAGAGCCGGGACAGTACTATGGCTACACCTTC,-,TRBJ1-2,TRBV11-1,TRBD1
CASSYTTGGGSEAFF,TGTGCCAGCAGTTACACTACGGGGGGGGGTAGTGAAGCTTTCTTT,-,TRBJ1-1,TRBV6-5,-
CASSPLAGGVYTQYF,TGTGCCAGCAGTCCTCTAGCGGGGGGGGTATATACGCAGTATTTT,once,TRBJ2-3,TRBV6-5,TRBD2
CASSLPGTEGYGYTF,TGCGCCAGCAGCTTGCCCGGGACGGAGGGCTATGGCTACACCTTC,-,TRBJ1-2,TRBV5-1,-